Below are 21 T cell receptor beta chains sequenced from a single sample in a study of shared clonotypes between healthy human individuals (dated by TCRdb to about 2020). For the CD8 naive samples, CD45RO-negative cells were positively selected for CCR7, yielding a CD45RA+CCR7+ population from which TemRA cells were excluded. Receptor amplification or capture employed the immunoSEQ multiplex PCR assay. Not all clones reach the TCRdb copy of this immuneACCESS table, which keeps in-frame sequences only. Checked studies attribute under half of the gap to unresolved V genes and leave the rest unexplained. The table for this sample lists around 2.1 million clones; roughly 91% of them were counted only once. Roughly 1.7% of the sample comes from the top ten. Sequenced input: naive CD8+ T cells from PBMCs. What the cell subset or site label conveys for this sample: CD45RA+CCR7+. These receptors came from a man younger than 30 in good health. Some clones in this sample may be carry-over from other donors' samples.

V usage is TRBV10-3 and J usage is TRBJ2-1; no definite D call. The V and J ends lost 4 bases and 6 bases respectively, with 10 bases between them. Per the germline V gene, CDR1 is ENHRY and CDR2 is SYGVKD. CDR3 length: 13 amino acids. CDR3 loop: CAISVGAPNEQFF. CDR3 DNA sequence: TGTGCCATCAGTGTCGGAGCTCCCAATGAGCAGTTCTTC.

The gene calls are TRBV14 and TRBJ2-1; D remains ambiguous. The germline V gene has CDR1 SGHDN and CDR2 FVKESK. Between the trimmed V and J ends, which lost 5 bases and 0 bases, there was a span of 2 bases. The CDR3 spans 12 residues. CDR3 sequence: CASSVSYNEQFF. CDR3 DNA sequence: TGTGCCAGCAGCGTCTCCTACAATGAGCAGTTCTTC.

The chain joins TRBV27 to TRBJ2-1; 8 bases agree with TRBD2. The CDR3 contains 15 residues. J lost 5 bases, V lost 6 bases, and 9 bases had no gene match. Germline values: CDR1 MNHEY, CDR2 SMNVEV (reference sequence). CDR3 nucleotides: TGTGCCAGCAGACCTCGGGGGGGGCTGAACAATGAGCAGTTCTTC. This gives the protein CASRPRGGLNNEQFF.

The chain recombines TRBV28 with TRBJ2-7; the D is unclear. In germline, CDR1 is MDHEN, CDR2 SYDVKM. The CDR3 length is 12 residues. V was trimmed by 6 bases and J by 5 bases, leaving 11 bases between them. In DNA, the CDR3 is TGTGCCAGCAGCACTAATCGGGACGAGCAGTACTTC. As protein: CASSTNRDEQYF.

The chain recombines TRBV4-1 with TRBJ2-2, with 7 bases lining up with TRBD2. J was trimmed by 0 bases and V by 0 bases; bases with no gene match: 7. This CDR3 has 18 residues. Germline values: CDR1 MGHRA, CDR2 YSYEKL. The CDR3, as DNA: TGCGCCAGCAGCCAAGAAGCCGCGGGAGTAGCGAACACCGGGGAGCTGTTTTTT. This gives the protein CASSQEAAGVANTGELFF.

The rearrangement links TRBV6-1 to TRBJ1-2, with D maybe TRBD1 (5 bases). Germline assignment: CDR1 MNHNS and CDR2 SASEGT. The CDR3 consists of 14 residues. Trimming took off 1 base at V and 6 bases at J, with 12 bases between the two ends. The chain's CDR3 is CASSEGRGRNGYTF. CDR3 DNA: TGTGCCAGCAGTGAAGGGCGGGGACGGAATGGCTACACCTTC.

This sequence joins TRBV7-9 and TRBJ1-4; D remains ambiguous. The V end was cut by 5 bases, the J end by 6 bases, with 13 bases between. The CDR3 is made up of 14 amino acids. Germline CDR1 SEHNR, CDR2 FQNEAQ (reference sequence). The CDR3 DNA sequence: TGTGCCAGCAGCCCCCCGGGAGAGGATGAAAAACTGTTTTTT. Protein product: CASSPPGEDEKLFF.

In its sample, this clone was seen once. The V gene is TRBV19, the J gene TRBJ2-3; 12 bases agree with TRBD2. The germline V gene has CDR1 LNHDA and CDR2 SQIVND (reference sequence). The CDR3 sequence is 17 residues long. The ends lost 3 bases at V and 2 bases at J; junction bases unmatched: 6. CDR3 in DNA: TGTGCCAGTAGTATCCCCGGGACTAGCGGGCTCACAGATACGCAGTATTTT. Protein: CASSIPGTSGLTDTQYF. Combining the CDR3 with reference TRBV19 and TRBJ2-3 gives the whole variable domain DGGITQSPKYLFRKEGQNVTLSCEQNLNHDAMYWYRQDPGQGLRLIYYSQIVNDFQKGDIAEGYSVSREKKESFPLTVTSAQKNPTAFYLCASSIPGTSGLTDTQYFGPGTRLTVL.

This chain joins TRBV10-3 and TRBJ1-2; D remains ambiguous. This CDR3 has 16 residues. Per the germline V gene, CDR1 is ENHRY and CDR2 is SYGVKD. Trimming shortened V by 0 bases and J by 4 bases, and 15 bases separated the two germline ends. The CDR3 sequence is CAISESYFSDLYGYTF. In DNA, the CDR3 is TGTGCCATCAGTGAGTCGTACTTCTCGGATCTCTATGGCTACACCTTC.

Regarding this clone: The same CDR3 is also encoded by other DNA sequences in this sample. The chain uses TRBV7-9 and TRBJ2-3; tentatively, D is TRBD2 (7 bases). CDR3 size: 12 residues. Per germline, CDR1 SEHNR and CDR2 FQNEAQ (reference sequence). The V and J ends lost 1 base and 9 bases respectively, with 8 bases between them. The CDR3 coding sequence is TGTGCCAGCAGCTTAGGCGGGGGCACGCAGTATTTT. Its translation: CASSLGGGTQYF.

V gene TRBV4-3 combines with J gene TRBJ1-2; tentative D call: TRBD1 (5 bases). This CDR3 contains 16 residues. V was shortened by 3 bases and J by 8 bases, with 22 bases between the two germline ends. Germline assignment: CDR1 LGHNA and CDR2 YSLEER. CDR3 nucleotides: TGCGCCAGCAGCCACCTCCTCGGGGACGGCCTACAGGGCTACACCTTC. The encoded protein is CASSHLLGDGLQGYTF.

The chain uses TRBV7-9 and TRBJ2-3, with 9 nucleotides matching TRBD1. Germline V lookup: CDR1 SEHNR, CDR2 FQNEAQ (reference sequence). Unmatched junction bases numbered 7, after V lost 5 bases and J lost 4 bases. The CDR3 length is 15 residues. As DNA, the CDR3 is TGTGCCAGCAGCAAACCGGGACAGGGCTCAGATACGCAGTATTTT. This sequence encodes CASSKPGQGSDTQYF.

V usage is TRBV7-9 and J usage is TRBJ2-3, with 8 bases fitting TRBD2. The CDR3 contains 15 residues. V lost 5 bases, J lost 2 bases, and 6 bases stayed unmatched. Germline V CDR1 and CDR2: SEHNR, FQNEAQ (reference sequence). CDR3 loop: CASSASGSTTDTQYF. For the CDR3, the DNA is TGTGCCAGCAGCGCCAGCGGGAGTACCACAGATACGCAGTATTTT. Full variable domain (remainder filled in from reference TRBV7-9 and TRBJ2-3): DTGVSQNPRHKITKRGQNVTFRCDPISEHNRLYWYRQTLGQGPEFLTYFQNEAQLEKSRLLSDRFSAERPKGSFSTLEIQRTEQGDSAMYLCASSASGSTTDTQYFGPGTRLTVL.

This chain joins TRBV19 and TRBJ2-5; no reliable D call. This CDR3 contains 13 residues. Germline-derived CDR1 and CDR2 are LNHDA and SQIVND (reference sequence). V was trimmed by 3 bases and J by 5 bases, leaving 10 bases between them. This CDR3 reads CASSILGWETQYF. DNA of the CDR3: TGTGCCAGTAGTATTTTGGGTTGGGAGACCCAGTACTTC.

The genes are TRBV20-1 and TRBJ2-7; D is possibly TRBD1 or TRBD2 (5 bases each). The V end was cut by 3 bases, the J end by 6 bases, with 9 bases between. Germline CDR1 and CDR2: DFQATT and SNEGSKA (reference sequence). The CDR3 loop spans 11 amino acids. CDR3 residues: CSARTGPEQYF. CDR3 sequence (DNA): TGCAGTGCTAGGACGGGACCCGAGCAGTACTTC.

The V gene is TRBV27, the J gene TRBJ2-1, with a tentative D call TRBD1 (5 bases). Per the germline V gene, CDR1 is MNHEY and CDR2 is SMNVEV (reference sequence). Between the trimmed V and J ends, which lost 2 bases and 0 bases, there was a span of 8 bases. The CDR3 is 15 amino acids. The CDR3 DNA follows: TGTGCCAGCAGTTTAGACAGTAGCTCCTACAATGAGCAGTTCTTC. It is translated as CASSLDSSSYNEQFF.

The chain combines TRBV11-2 with TRBJ2-5, with TRBD1 matching 10 bases. Trimming cost V 5 bases and J 7 bases; bases outside gene matches: 22. The CDR3 consists of 19 residues. Germline CDR1 is SGHAT and CDR2 is FQNNGV. CDR3 sequence reads: CASSPRRALPGQGIGTQYF. The CDR3 nucleotides are TGTGCCAGCAGCCCCCGGCGGGCCTTACCGGGACAGGGGATTGGGACCCAGTACTTC. Full variable domain (rest looked up from reference TRBV11-2 and TRBJ2-5): EAGVAQSPRYKIIEKRQSVAFWCNPISGHATLYWYQQILGQGPKLLIQFQNNGVVDDSQLPKDRFSAERLKGVDSTLKIQPAKLEDSAVYLCASSPRRALPGQGIGTQYFGPGTRLLVL.

This chain connects TRBV6-1 to TRBJ1-1; no firm D call. The ends were cut back, 2 bases at V and 4 bases at J, with 11 bases in the middle. Germline CDR1 and CDR2: MNHNS and SASEGT. CDR3 length: 14 residues. CDR3 in DNA: TGTGCCAGCAGTGAACTAGGGAAGGGCACTGAAGCTTTCTTT. It specifies CASSELGKGTEAFF.

As concerns this clone: A read error may explain this, as a much larger clone is one base away. This specimen includes other DNA sequences encoding the same CDR3. This rearrangement joins TRBV11-2 to TRBJ1-1; D gene uncertain. This CDR3 region has 11 residues. Per the germline V gene, CDR1 is SGHAT and CDR2 is FQNNGV. The V end was cut by 2 bases, the J end by 2 bases, with 0 bases between. DNA for the CDR3: TGTGCCAGCAGCTTAAACACTGAAGCTTTCTTT. This sequence encodes CASSLNTEAFF.

The chain has TRBV7-9 and TRBJ1-4; the D gene is possibly TRBD1 (5 bases). The V gene's germline CDR1 is SEHNR and CDR2 FQNEAQ (reference sequence). CDR3 length: 15 amino acids. Deletions cut 5 bases from V and 6 bases from J, with 16 bases between. The CDR3 spells CASSPLGGVDEKLFF. DNA of the CDR3: TGTGCCAGCAGCCCACTGGGAGGGGTGGATGAAAAACTGTTTTTT. The full variable domain, with the rest looked up from reference TRBV7-9 and TRBJ1-4, is DTGVSQNPRHKITKRGQNVTFRCDPISEHNRLYWYRQTLGQGPEFLTYFQNEAQLEKSRLLSDRFSAERPKGSFSTLEIQRTEQGDSAMYLCASSPLGGVDEKLFFGSGTQLSVL.

With regard to this clone: The sample holds other DNA sequences that translate to the same CDR3. J is TRBJ2-1 and V is TRBV27; D gene unclear. The V gene lost 6 bases and the J gene lost 3 bases, with 9 bases spanning the gap. CDR3 length equals 13 residues. The germline V gene encodes CDR1 MNHEY and CDR2 SMNVEV (reference sequence). Here the CDR3 reads CASSQGLYNEQFF. In nucleotides, the CDR3 is TGTGCCAGCAGCCAAGGGCTCTACAATGAGCAGTTCTTC.